A single sample is the source of the 20 T cell receptor beta chains below, sequenced in a study of naive and memory T cell subsets. The SP2 primer and nested alpha and beta constant region primers amplified ligated cDNA in four rounds. TCRdb used MiXCR to reprocess the 5' RACE reads, holding one entry per CDR3 protein. The data contain 60,000 or so distinct CDR3 sequences, 5.5% to 8.5% of them seen just once; the ten biggest clones take up around 9.7%. The library had UMIs added by 3' ligation of an oligonucleotide to TCR cDNA. The receptors stem from a male donor in good health.

In this sample, this clonotype turned up many times. One end of the junction fails to match germline, which may point to a read error. V usage is TRBV29-1 and J usage is TRBJ2-3, with D perhaps given as TRBD1 or TRBD2 (5 bases each). Germline V gives CDR1 SQVTM, CDR2 ANQGSEA. This CDR3 contains 9 residues. CDR3 coding DNA: TGCAGCGTTTCGGGGCCGCCGAATTTT. This codes for CSVSGPPNF.

Concerning this clonotype: The junction departs from the called germline gene at one end, perhaps through a read error. The CDR3 DNA is TGTACCAGCAGTGAAGGGGGTTATGCAACTAATGAAAAACTGTTTTTT. Its protein is CTSSEGGYATNEKLFF. The gene calls are TRBV6-1 and TRBJ1-4; D is possibly TRBD1 (6 bases). CDR3 length: 16 amino acids. Germline V CDR1 and CDR2: MNHNS, SASEGT.

CDR3 sequence reads: CASSPPGQKETQYF. CDR3 coding DNA: TGTGCCAGCAGCCCACCGGGACAGAAAGAGACCCAGTACTTC. V is TRBV12-3 or TRBV12-4 and J is TRBJ2-5; 7 bases agree with TRBD1. CDR3 length: 14 amino acids. Trimming cost V 6 bases and J 3 bases; bases outside gene matches: 7.

The table lists this clonotype with many counts. V is TRBV5-6 and J is TRBJ1-1, with D hard to call. CDR1 and CDR2 (germline): SGHDT, YYEEEE. CDR3 length equals 13 residues. The V end was cut by 1 base, the J end by 5 bases, with 9 bases between. The CDR3 is CASSLSRGTEAFF. CDR3 DNA: TGTGCCAGCAGCTTGTCTCGTGGGACTGAAGCTTTCTTT.

This clonotype was counted only a few times. The rearrangement links TRBV4-1 to TRBJ2-1, with D possibly matching TRBD2 (6 bases). The V and J ends lost 4 bases and 9 bases respectively, with 19 bases between them. This CDR3 is built from 15 residues. Germline CDR1 reads MGHRA; CDR2 reads YSYEKL. CDR3 DNA sequence: TGCGCCAGCAGCCCAAGGAGGGAGGTCAACCTTGAGCAGTTCTTC. This translates into CASSPRREVNLEQFF.

This clonotype has only a few counts. The chain carries TRBV29-1 and TRBJ1-2; maybe TRBD1 (6 bases). The CDR3 loop spans 15 amino acids. Germline V lookup: CDR1 SQVTM, CDR2 ANQGSEA. Trimming took off 3 bases at V and 0 bases at J, with 14 bases between the two ends. CDR3 in amino acids: CSVDYGGIANYGYTF. The CDR3 nucleotides read TGCAGCGTTGATTACGGGGGCATAGCTAACTATGGCTACACCTTC.

The rearrangement joins TRBV20-1 to TRBJ2-5, with D perhaps matching TRBD2 (6 bases). The CDR3 is made up of 14 amino acids. From germline, CDR1 is DFQATT and CDR2 SNEGSKA (reference sequence). V was shortened by 5 bases and J by 1 base, with 14 bases between the two germline ends. The CDR3 protein is CSAEGRRLQETQYF. CDR3 in DNA: TGCAGTGCTGAGGGGAGGCGGCTCCAAGAGACCCAGTACTTC.

This clonotype appeared a few times. The chain employs TRBV6-1 and TRBJ1-5; D gene unclear. Germline V gene lookup returns CDR1 MNHNS and CDR2 SASEGT. CDR3 length: 16 amino acids. The V end lost 1 base, the J end lost 0 bases, and 10 bases lay between the germline ends. The CDR3 coding sequence is TGTGCCAGCAGTGAAGTCGACACTGCTAGCAATCAGCCCCAGCATTTT. Translation gives CASSEVDTASNQPQHF.

This sequence joins TRBV5-1 and TRBJ2-5; D is perhaps TRBD1 (6 bases). Germline V gives CDR1 SGHRS, CDR2 YFSETQ. The CDR3 runs 16 residues. Deletions cut 4 bases from V and 5 bases from J, with 21 bases between. The CDR3 DNA reads as TGCGCCAGCAGCCCGGCCCCAGGGGTTATCGATGAGACCCAGTACTTC. Its translation is CASSPAPGVIDETQYF.

The chain combines TRBV20-1 with TRBJ2-3, with D possibly matching TRBD1 (5 bases). The CDR3 totals 16 residues. Germline CDR1 and CDR2: DFQATT and SNEGSKA (reference sequence). V gave up 4 bases and J gave up 2 bases, with 19 bases separating them. The CDR3 bases are TGCAGTGCTACAGGTGCAGGGCACACCTACACAGATACGCAGTATTTT. Encoded protein: CSATGAGHTYTDTQYF.

This clonotype was recorded at least ten times. The chain combines TRBV6-6 with TRBJ1-5, with D hard to call. V shed 10 bases and J shed 7 bases, with 17 bases lying between them. The CDR3 totals 13 residues. The germline V gene encodes CDR1 MNHNY and CDR2 SVGAGI (reference sequence). The CDR3 sequence: CAIQTGLGQPQHF. CDR3 coding DNA: TGTGCCATCCAGACTGGGCTGGGGCAGCCCCAGCATTTT.

The chain joins TRBV11-2 to TRBJ2-3; maybe TRBD2 (6 bases). The CDR3 consists of 17 residues. Between the trimmed V and J ends, which lost 1 base and 2 bases, there was a span of 16 bases. Germline assignment: CDR1 SGHAT and CDR2 FQNNGV. The CDR3 DNA reads TGTGCCAGCAGCTTAGGGCGGGGACTGCCTCTCACAGATACGCAGTATTTT. This codes for CASSLGRGLPLTDTQYF.

This clonotype was seen many times. The rearrangement uses TRBV14 and TRBJ2-2; D is possibly TRBD1 (7 bases). V gave up 4 bases and J gave up 1 base, with 16 bases separating them. The CDR3 has 17 amino acids. In germline, CDR1 is SGHDN, CDR2 FVKESK. The CDR3 spells CASSRMGGQLNTGELFF. CDR3 DNA sequence: TGTGCCAGCAGCCGGATGGGGGGACAGCTGAACACCGGGGAGCTGTTTTTT. Full variable domain (remainder filled in from reference TRBV14 and TRBJ2-2): EAGVTQFPSHSVIEKGQTVTLRCDPISGHDNLYWYRRVMGKEIKFLLHFVKESKQDESGMPNNRFLAERTGGTYSTLKVQPAELEDSGVYFCASSRMGGQLNTGELFFGEGSRLTVL.

This clonotype was seen repeatedly, ten times or more. CDR3 bases: TGTGCCAGCAGGAATGGCCGACAGAGAGACAACCAGCCCCAGCATTTT. Protein product: CASRNGRQRDNQPQHF. The V and J genes are TRBV6-1 and TRBJ1-5, with D perhaps TRBD1 (5 bases). This CDR3 spans 16 amino acids. Germline loops: CDR1 MNHNS, CDR2 SASEGT. V was clipped by 6 bases and J by 7 bases, with 22 bases between them.

This clonotype occurred many times. The rearrangement uses TRBV4-1 and TRBJ2-5; D is perhaps TRBD1 (6 bases). CDR1 is MGHRA, CDR2 YSYEKL, per germline. V was clipped by 0 bases and J by 2 bases, with 13 bases between them. The CDR3 contains 16 residues. DNA for the CDR3: TGCGCCAGCAGCCAAGATGGCCCAGGGGTTCAAGAGACCCAGTACTTC. This sequence encodes CASSQDGPGVQETQYF.

The V call is TRBV7-9, the J call TRBJ2-6; D possibly corresponds to TRBD2 (5 bases). The CDR3 contains 14 residues. V was clipped by 4 bases and J by 9 bases, with 13 bases between them. Germline values: CDR1 SEHNR, CDR2 FQNEAQ (reference sequence). DNA of the CDR3: TGTGCCAGCAGCTCCTCGGGCGACTACAACGTCCTGACTTTC. Translation gives CASSSSGDYNVLTF.

This clonotype was counted only a few times. The CDR3 DNA reads TGTGCCAGTACCCCTCGGCGGGCTAGCGGGAAGGTGGAGCAGTACTTC. Protein product: CASTPRRASGKVEQYF. The V call is TRBV19, the J call TRBJ2-7; 9 bases are a match to TRBD2. CDR1 is LNHDA, CDR2 SQIVND, per germline (reference sequence). Trimming cost V 7 bases and J 7 bases; bases outside gene matches: 17. This CDR3 region has 16 residues.

A few counts support this clonotype. The V gene is TRBV14, the J gene TRBJ2-2, with TRBD2 matching over 8 bases. Germline trimming cut 3 bases from V and 3 bases from J; bases unmatched to any gene: 3. This CDR3 has 15 residues. The germline CDR1 and CDR2 sequences are SGHDN and FVKESK. CDR3 bases: TGTGCCAGCAGCCAGGGACTAGTTTACACCGGGGAGCTGTTTTTT. It translates to CASSQGLVYTGELFF. Full variable domain (missing parts from reference TRBV14 and TRBJ2-2): EAGVTQFPSHSVIEKGQTVTLRCDPISGHDNLYWYRRVMGKEIKFLLHFVKESKQDESGMPNNRFLAERTGGTYSTLKVQPAELEDSGVYFCASSQGLVYTGELFFGEGSRLTVL.

Comments on this clonotype: At one boundary the junction diverges from the germline segment, which might be a read error. The genes are TRBV12-3 or TRBV12-4 and TRBJ1-1; no definite D call. The CDR3 length is 15 residues. Here the CDR3 DNA reads TGTACCAGCAGTTTAGCGTTGGTGGGTTACACTGAAGCTTTCTTT. This translates into CTSSLALVGYTEAFF.

Only a few counts were recorded for this clonotype. This chain connects TRBV3-1 to TRBJ2-6; D not resolved. Looked up from germline, CDR1 is LGHDT and CDR2 is YNNKEL (reference sequence). The CDR3 runs 13 residues. The ends were cut back, 1 base at V and 4 bases at J, with 2 bases in the middle. The CDR3 DNA is TGTGCCAGCAGCCAAGTGGGGGCCAACGTCCTGACTTTC. It specifies CASSQVGANVLTF.